This T cell receptor beta chain was recorded in a study of blood T cell repertoires in COVID-19. The wider study: From the United States, Italy and Spain came samples of acute and convalescent COVID-19.

In the authors' methods: Reference gene primer amplification gave estimated nucleated cell counts. Assay: immunoSEQ multiplex PCR; the TCRdb copy retains only in-frame clones and omits some. V, J and clone size are taken as reported in that table, and D and trimming were inferred from the DNA itself. This sample has approximately 100,000 clones, with over 55% found just once. V lost 3 bases to trimming and J lost 9 bases; unmatched junction nucleotides: 8. The CDR3 loop spans 14 amino acids. The V gene's germline CDR1 is SNHLY and CDR2 FYNNEI. Sequencing input: peripheral blood. This chain connects TRBV2 to TRBJ2-1; TRBD1 matches 7 bases. The source is a human donor with acute or convalescent COVID-19. The donor label of this sample is uncertain. Here the CDR3 reads CASSDVRGGTEQFF. The CDR3, as DNA: TGTGCCAGCAGTGACGTACGAGGGGGCACTGAGCAGTTCTTC.